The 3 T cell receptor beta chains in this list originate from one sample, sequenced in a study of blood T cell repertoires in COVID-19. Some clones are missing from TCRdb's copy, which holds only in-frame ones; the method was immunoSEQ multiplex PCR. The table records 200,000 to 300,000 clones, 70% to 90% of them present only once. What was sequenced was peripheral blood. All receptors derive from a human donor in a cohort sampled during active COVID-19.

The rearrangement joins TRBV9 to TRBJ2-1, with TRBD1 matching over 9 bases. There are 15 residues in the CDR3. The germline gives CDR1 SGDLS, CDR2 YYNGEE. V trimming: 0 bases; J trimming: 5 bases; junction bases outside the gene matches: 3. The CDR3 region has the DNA TGTGCCAGCAGCGTAGCATGGACAGGGGACAATGAGCAGTTCTTC. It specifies CASSVAWTGDNEQFF.

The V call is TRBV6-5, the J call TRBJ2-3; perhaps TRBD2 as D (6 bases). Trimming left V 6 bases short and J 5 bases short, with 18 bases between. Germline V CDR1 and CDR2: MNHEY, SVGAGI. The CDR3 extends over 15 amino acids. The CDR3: CASRFASERGDTQYF. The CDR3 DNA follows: TGTGCCAGCAGGTTCGCTAGCGAAAGGGGAGATACGCAGTATTTT.

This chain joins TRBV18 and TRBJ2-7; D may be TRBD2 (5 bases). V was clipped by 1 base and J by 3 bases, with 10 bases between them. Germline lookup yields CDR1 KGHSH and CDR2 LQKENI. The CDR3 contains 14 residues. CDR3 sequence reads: CASSPRGLDYEQYF. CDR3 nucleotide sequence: TGTGCCAGCTCACCACGCGGGCTAGACTACGAGCAGTACTTC.